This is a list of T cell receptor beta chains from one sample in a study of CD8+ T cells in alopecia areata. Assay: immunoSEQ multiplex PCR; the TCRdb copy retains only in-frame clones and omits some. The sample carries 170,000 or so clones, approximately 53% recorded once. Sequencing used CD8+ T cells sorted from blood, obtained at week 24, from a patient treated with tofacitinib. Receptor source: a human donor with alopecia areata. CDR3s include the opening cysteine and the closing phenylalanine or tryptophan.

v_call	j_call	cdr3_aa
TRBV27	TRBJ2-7	CASSLRSGGLDRHSYEQYF
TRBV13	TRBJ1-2	CASSSRAESYGYTF
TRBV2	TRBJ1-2	CATEDTPNYGYTF
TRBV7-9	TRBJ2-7	CASSSGLAVTYEQYF
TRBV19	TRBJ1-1	CASSRSLTGTGRRGEAFF
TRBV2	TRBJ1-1	CASSEGQGMNTEAFF
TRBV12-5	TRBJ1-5	CASGLVQGAAQPQHF
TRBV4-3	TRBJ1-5	CASSSDRGLDQPQHF
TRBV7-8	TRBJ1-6	CASSLRGEPESF
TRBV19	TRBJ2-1	CASYRGDEQFF
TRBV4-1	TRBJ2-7	CASSQGTSSYEQYF
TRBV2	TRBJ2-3	CASSDPGAGTQYF
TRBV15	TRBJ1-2	CATSLSMGEENYGYTF
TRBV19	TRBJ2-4	CASSWGQGIGDIQYF
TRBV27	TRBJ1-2	CASSLSGYYGYTF
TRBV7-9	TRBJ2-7	CASSTGTGGSYEQYF
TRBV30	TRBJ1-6	CATGSGNSPLHF
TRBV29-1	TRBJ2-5	CSVDRQEETQYF
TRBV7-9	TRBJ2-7	CASSLMGTEQYF
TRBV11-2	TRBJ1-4	CASSLRRDAPEKLFF
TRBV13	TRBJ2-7	CASSSRNVPSSYEQYF
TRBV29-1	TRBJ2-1	CSASGKNEQFF
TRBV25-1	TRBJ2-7	CASSEFGDGEQYF
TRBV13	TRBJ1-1	CASRSWAGGAGEAFF
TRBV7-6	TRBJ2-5	CASSLEVGETQYF
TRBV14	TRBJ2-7	CASSPRTTGPVEQYF
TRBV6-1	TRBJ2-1	CASSKGLTSYNEQFF
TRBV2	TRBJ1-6	CASSEAQGHNLHF
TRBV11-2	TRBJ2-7	CASSLGSGSYEQYF
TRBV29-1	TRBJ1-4	CSVGQGLSLNEKLFF
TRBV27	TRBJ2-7	CASSLDRGHEQYF
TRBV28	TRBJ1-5	CASSSALQPQHF
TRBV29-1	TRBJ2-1	CSVVAPSGGRDEQFF
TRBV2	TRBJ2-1	CASSEGYNEQFF
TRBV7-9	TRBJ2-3	CASSSTRDTQYF
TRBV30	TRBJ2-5	CAWRQGSGEQYF
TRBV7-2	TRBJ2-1	CASSPGTGVYNEQFF
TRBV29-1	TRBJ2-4	CSVVPRGRVPDIQYF
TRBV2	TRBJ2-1	CASSDNLSREQFF
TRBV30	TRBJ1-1	CAWSLTNTEAFF
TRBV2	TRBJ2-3	CASSVAGLPTDTQYF
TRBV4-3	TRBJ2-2	CASSQSHRGTGELFF
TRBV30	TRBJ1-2	CAWSVDSDYGYTF
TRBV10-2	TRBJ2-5	CASRDRTSGQETQYF
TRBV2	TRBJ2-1	CASSVTGERNEQFF
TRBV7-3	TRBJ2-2	CASSLIGTGELFF
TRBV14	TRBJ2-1	CASSQDQGNEQFF
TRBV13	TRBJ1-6	CASSLAQGGSPLHF
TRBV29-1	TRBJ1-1	CSVRDLNTEAFF
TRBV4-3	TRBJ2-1	CASSQYPISQSSYNEQFF
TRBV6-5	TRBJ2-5	CASYSQGRQETQYF